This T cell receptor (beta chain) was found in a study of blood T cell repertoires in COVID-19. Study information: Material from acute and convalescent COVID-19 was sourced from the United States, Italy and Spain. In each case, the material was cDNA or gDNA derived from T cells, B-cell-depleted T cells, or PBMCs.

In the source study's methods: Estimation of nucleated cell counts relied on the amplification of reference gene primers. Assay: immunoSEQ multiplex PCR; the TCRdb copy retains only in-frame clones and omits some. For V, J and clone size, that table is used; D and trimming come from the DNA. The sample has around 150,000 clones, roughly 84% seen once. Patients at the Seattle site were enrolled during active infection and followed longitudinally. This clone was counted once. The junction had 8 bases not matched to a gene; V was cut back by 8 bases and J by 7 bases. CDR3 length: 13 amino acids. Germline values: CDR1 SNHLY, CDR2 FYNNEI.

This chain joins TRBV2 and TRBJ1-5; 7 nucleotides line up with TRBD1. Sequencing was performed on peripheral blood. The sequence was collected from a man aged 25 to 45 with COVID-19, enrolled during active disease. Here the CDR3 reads CASLGQARQPQHF. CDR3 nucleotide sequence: TGTGCCAGCCTTGGACAGGCACGGCAGCCCCAGCATTTT.